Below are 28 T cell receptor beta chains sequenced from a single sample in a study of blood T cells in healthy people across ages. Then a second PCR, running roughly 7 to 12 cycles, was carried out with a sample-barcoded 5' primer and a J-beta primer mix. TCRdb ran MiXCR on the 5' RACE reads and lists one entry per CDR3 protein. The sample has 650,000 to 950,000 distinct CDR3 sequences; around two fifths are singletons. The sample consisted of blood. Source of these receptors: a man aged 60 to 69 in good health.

The CDR3 coding sequence is TGTGCCAGCAGTACCTGGGGACAGGGGACTTACGAGCAGTACTTC. It specifies CASSTWGQGTYEQYF. This chain uses TRBV27 with TRBJ2-7, with 10 bases matching TRBD1. CDR3 length: 15 residues. Germline V gene data show CDR1 as MNHEY and CDR2 as SMNVEV (reference sequence). Losses at the gene ends were 5 bases for V and 4 bases for J; bases not matched to a gene: 8.

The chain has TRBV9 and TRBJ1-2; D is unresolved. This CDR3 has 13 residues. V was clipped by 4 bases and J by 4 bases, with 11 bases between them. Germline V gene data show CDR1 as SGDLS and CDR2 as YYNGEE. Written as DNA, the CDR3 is TGTGCCAGCAGCCCAAGTGGATCCTATGGCTACACCTTC. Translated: CASSPSGSYGYTF.

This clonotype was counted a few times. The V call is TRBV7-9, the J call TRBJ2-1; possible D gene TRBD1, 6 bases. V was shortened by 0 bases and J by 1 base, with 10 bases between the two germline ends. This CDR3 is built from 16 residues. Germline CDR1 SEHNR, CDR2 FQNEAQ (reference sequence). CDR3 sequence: CASSLALQGSYNEQFF. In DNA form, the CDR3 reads TGTGCCAGCAGCTTAGCGTTACAGGGATCCTACAATGAGCAGTTCTTC. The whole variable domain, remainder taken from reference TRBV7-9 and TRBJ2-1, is DTGVSQNPRHKITKRGQNVTFRCDPISEHNRLYWYRQTLGQGPEFLTYFQNEAQLEKSRLLSDRFSAERPKGSFSTLEIQRTEQGDSAMYLCASSLALQGSYNEQFFGPGTRLTVL.

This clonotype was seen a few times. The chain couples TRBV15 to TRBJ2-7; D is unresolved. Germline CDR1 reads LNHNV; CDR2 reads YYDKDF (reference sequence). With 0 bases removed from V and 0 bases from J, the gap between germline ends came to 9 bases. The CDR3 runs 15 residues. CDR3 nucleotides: TGTGCCACCAGCAGAGACAGGACCAGCTCCTACGAGCAGTACTTC. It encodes CATSRDRTSSYEQYF.

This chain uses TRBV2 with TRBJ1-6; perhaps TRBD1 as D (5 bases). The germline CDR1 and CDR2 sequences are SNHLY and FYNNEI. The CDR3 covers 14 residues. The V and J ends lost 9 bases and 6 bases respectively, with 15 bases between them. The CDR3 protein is CASTTQGSNSPLHF. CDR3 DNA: TGTGCCAGTACTACTCAGGGCTCTAATTCACCCCTCCACTTT.

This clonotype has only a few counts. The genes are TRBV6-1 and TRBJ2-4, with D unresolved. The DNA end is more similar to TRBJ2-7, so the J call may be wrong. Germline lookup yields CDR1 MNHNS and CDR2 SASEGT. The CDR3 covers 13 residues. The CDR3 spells CASSTQWGDEQYF. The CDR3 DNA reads TGTGCCAGCAGTACCCAATGGGGTGACGAGCAGTACTTC.

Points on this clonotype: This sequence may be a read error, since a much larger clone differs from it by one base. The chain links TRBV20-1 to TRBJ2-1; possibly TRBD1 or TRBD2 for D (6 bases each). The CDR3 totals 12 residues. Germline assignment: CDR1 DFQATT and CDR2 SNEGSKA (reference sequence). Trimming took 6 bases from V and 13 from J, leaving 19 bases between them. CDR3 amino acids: CSAGGGRETQFF. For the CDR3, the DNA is TGCAGTGCCGGAGGGGGTAGAGAGACCCAGTTCTTC.

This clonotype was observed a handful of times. The CDR3 bases are TGCAGCGTTGCAAGCGGTAGCTCCTACAATGAGCAGTTCTTC. Residues: CSVASGSSYNEQFF. The chain combines TRBV29-1 with TRBJ2-1, with D possibly being TRBD2 (5 bases). Trimming shortened V by 4 bases and J by 0 bases, and 10 bases separated the two germline ends. Germline CDR1 reads SQVTM; CDR2 reads ANQGSEA. The CDR3 has 14 residues.

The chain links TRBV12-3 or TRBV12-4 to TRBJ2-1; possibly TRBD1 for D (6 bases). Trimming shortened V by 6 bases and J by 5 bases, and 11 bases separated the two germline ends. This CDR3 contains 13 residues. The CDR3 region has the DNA TGTGCCAGCAGGCTAGGGGGTAACAATGAGCAGTTCTTC. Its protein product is CASRLGGNNEQFF.

In nucleotides, the CDR3 is TGTGCCAGCAGCCCCTATGCTAACGCCCAAGAGACCCAGTACTTC. It codes for CASSPYANAQETQYF. The chain links TRBV27 to TRBJ2-5, with unresolved D. Germline lookup yields CDR1 MNHEY and CDR2 SMNVEV (reference sequence). This CDR3 region has 15 residues. V was trimmed by 6 bases and J by 1 base, leaving 15 bases between them.

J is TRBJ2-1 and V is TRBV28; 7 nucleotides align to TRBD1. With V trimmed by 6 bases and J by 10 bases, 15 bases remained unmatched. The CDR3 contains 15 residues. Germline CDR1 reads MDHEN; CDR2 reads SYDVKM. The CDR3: CASSLKGQISYEQFF. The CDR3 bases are TGTGCCAGCAGCCTAAAGGGACAGATCAGCTACGAGCAGTTCTTC.

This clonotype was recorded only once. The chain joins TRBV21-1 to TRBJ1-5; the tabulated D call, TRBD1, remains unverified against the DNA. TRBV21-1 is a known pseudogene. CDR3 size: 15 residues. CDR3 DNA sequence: TGTGCCAGCAGCAAGACAGGCCCTAGCAAACAGCCCCAGCATTTT. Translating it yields CASSKTGPSKQPQHF.

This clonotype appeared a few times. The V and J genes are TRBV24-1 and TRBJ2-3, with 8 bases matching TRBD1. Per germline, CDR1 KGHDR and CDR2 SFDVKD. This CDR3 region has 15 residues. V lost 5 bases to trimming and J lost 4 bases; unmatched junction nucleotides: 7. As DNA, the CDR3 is TGTGCCACCAGTGTCCACGGCAGGGGGCCAGATACGCAGTATTTT. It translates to CATSVHGRGPDTQYF.

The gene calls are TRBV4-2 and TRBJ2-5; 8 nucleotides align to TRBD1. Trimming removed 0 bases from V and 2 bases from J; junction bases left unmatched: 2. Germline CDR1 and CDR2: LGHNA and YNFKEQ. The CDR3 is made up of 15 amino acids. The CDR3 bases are TGTGCCAGCAGCCAAGAGGACAGGGATCAAGAGACCCAGTACTTC. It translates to CASSQEDRDQETQYF.

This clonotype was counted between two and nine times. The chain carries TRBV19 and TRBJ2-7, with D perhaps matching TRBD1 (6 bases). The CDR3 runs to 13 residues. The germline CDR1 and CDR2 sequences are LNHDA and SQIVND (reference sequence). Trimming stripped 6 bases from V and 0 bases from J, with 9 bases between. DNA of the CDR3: TGTGCCAGTAGACCGACAGGCTCCTACGAGCAGTACTTC. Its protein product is CASRPTGSYEQYF.

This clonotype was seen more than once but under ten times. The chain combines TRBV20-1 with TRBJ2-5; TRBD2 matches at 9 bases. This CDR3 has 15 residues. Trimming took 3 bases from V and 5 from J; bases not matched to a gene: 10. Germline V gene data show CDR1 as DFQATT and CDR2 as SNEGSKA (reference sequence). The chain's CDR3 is CSASISSGGGETQYF. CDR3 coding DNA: TGCAGTGCTAGCATAAGTAGCGGGGGAGGCGAGACCCAGTACTTC.

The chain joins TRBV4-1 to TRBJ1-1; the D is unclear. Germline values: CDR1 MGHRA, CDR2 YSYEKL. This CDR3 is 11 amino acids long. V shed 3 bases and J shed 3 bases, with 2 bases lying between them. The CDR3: CASSHYTEAFF. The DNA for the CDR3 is TGCGCCAGCAGCCACTACACTGAAGCTTTCTTT.

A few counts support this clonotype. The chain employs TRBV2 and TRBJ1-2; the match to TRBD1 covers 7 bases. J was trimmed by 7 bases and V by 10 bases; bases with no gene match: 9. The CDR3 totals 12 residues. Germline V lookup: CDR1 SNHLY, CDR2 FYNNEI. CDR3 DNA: TGTGCCACTAGGACAGGTGGTGGTGGCTACACCTTC. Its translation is CATRTGGGGYTF. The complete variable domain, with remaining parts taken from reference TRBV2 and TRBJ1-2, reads EPEVTQTPSHQVTQMGQEVILRCVPISNHLYFYWYRQILGQKVEFLVSFYNNEISEKSEIFDDQFSVERPDGSNFTLKIRSTKLEDSAMYFCATRTGGGGYTFGSGTRLTVV.

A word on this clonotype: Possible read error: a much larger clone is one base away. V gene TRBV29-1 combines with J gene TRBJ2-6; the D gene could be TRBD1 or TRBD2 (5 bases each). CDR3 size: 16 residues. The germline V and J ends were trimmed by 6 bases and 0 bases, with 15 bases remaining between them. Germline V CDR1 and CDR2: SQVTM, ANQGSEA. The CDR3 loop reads CSVPGRELSGANVLTF. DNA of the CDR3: TGCAGCGTCCCGGGACGGGAACTCTCTGGGGCCAACGTCCTGACTTTC. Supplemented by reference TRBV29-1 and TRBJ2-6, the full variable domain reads SAVISQKPSRDICQRGTSLTIQCQVDSQVTMMFWYRQQPGQSLTLIATANQGSEATYESGFVIDKFPISRPNLTFSTLTVSNMSPEDSSIYLCSVPGRELSGANVLTFGAGSRLTVL.

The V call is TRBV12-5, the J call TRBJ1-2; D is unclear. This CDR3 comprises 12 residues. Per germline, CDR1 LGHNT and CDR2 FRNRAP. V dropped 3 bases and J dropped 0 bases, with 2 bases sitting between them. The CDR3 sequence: CASGFSNYGYTF. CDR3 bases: TGTGCTAGTGGTTTTTCTAACTATGGCTACACCTTC.

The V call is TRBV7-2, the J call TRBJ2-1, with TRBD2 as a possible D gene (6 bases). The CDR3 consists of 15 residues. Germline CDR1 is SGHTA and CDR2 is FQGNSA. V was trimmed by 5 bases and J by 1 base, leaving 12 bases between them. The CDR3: CASSISGVSYNEQFF. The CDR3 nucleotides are TGTGCCAGCAGCATTAGCGGAGTATCCTACAATGAGCAGTTCTTC.

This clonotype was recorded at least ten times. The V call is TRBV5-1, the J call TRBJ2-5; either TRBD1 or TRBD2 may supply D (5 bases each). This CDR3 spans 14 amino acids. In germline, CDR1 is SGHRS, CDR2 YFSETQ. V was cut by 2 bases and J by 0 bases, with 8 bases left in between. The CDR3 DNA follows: TGCGCCAGCAGCTTAGGGACGGACCAAGAGACCCAGTACTTC. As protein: CASSLGTDQETQYF.

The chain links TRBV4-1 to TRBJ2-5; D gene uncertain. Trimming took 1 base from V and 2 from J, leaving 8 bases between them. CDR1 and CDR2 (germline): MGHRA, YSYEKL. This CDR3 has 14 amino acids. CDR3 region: CASSQGVVQETQYF. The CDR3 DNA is TGCGCCAGCAGCCAAGGGGTGGTTCAAGAGACCCAGTACTTC.

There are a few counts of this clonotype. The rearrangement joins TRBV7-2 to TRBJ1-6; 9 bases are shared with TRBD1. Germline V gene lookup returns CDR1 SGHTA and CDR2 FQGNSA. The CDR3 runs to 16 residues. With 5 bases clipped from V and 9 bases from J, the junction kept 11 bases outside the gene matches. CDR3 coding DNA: TGTGCCAGCAGCAGGGGCTCAGGGGGACAGGGTTCACCCCTCCACTTT. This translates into CASSRGSGGQGSPLHF.

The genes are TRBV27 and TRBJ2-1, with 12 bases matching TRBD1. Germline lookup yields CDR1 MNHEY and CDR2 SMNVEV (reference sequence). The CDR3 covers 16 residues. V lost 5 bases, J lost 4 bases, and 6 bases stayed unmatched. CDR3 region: CASSERDRGRYNEQFF. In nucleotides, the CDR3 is TGTGCCAGCAGTGAGAGGGACAGGGGGCGGTACAATGAGCAGTTCTTC.

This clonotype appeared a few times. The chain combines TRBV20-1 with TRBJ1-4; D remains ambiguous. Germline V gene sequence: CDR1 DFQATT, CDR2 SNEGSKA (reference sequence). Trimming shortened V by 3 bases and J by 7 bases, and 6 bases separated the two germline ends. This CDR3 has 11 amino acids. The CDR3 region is CSARSAEKLFF. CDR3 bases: TGCAGTGCTAGGTCAGCTGAAAAACTGTTTTTT.

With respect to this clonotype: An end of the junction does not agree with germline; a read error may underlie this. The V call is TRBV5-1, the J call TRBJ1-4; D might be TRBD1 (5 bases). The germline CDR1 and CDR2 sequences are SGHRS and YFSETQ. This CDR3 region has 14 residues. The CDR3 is CASSYDRTNQKLFF. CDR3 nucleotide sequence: TGCGCCAGCAGCTACGACAGAACTAATCAAAAACTGTTTTTT.

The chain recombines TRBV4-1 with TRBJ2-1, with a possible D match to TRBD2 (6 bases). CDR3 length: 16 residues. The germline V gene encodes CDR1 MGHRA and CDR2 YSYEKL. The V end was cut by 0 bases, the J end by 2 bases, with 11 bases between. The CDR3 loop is CASSQEVRGTYNEQFF. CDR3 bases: TGCGCCAGCAGCCAAGAGGTCCGGGGGACCTACAATGAGCAGTTCTTC.